This TCR beta chain was sequenced for a study of T cells expressing NK-cell markers. Across the study: TCR beta repertoires came from sorted CD3+CD56+NKG2C+, CD3+CD56+NKG2C- and CD3+CD56-NKG2C+ T cells.

The CDR3 loop spans 12 amino acids. The germline CDR1 and CDR2 sequences are MNHEY and SMNVEV (reference sequence). Study-wide points: Uncertainty persisted over the HCMV specificity of expanded NKG2C+ T cell clones.

On this clonotype itself: Antigen specificity is unknown.

The cDNA for TCR beta came from 5'RACE template switching with UMIs. TCRdb re-analyzed the 5' RACE reads; it lists each CDR3 protein once, without DNA. This sample's clone table lists 150,000 to 160,000 distinct CDR3 sequences. This TCR came from a woman in her 50s in good health. Sequences were obtained from blood T cells: a sorted CD56 or NKG2C T cell subset, CD4+ or CD8+ T cells, or bulk PBMC T cells (not recorded which). The chain is built from TRBV27 and TRBJ2-1; TCRdb picks TRBD2, but there is no DNA to check that call. The chain's CDR3 is CACRGLTYEQFF.